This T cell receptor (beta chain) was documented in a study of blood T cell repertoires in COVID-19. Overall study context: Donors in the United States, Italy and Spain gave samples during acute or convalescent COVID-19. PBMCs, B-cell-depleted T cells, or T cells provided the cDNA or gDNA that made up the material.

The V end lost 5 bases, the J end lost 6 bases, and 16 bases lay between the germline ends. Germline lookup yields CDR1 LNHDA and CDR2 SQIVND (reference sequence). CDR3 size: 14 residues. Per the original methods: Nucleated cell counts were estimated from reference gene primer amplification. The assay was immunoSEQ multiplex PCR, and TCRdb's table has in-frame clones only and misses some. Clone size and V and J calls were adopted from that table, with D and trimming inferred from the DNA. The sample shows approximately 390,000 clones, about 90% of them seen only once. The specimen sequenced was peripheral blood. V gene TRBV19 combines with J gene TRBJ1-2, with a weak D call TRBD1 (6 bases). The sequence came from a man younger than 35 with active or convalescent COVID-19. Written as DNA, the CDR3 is TGTGCCAGTAGTGTCTACGGGACACCTGATGGCTACACCTTC. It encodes CASSVYGTPDGYTF.